This T cell receptor (beta chain) was sequenced for a study of shared clonotypes between healthy human individuals. General study points: Rarefaction showed sorted-subset sequencing was incomplete despite large depth.

CD8 memory combined CD45RO+ cells with CCR7-negative CD45RA+ TemRA cells. Germline CDR1 reads LNHDA; CDR2 reads SQIVND (reference sequence). This CDR3 has 14 residues. With 2 bases removed from V and 5 bases from J, the gap between germline ends came to 10 bases. A note on this clone: Antigen: not known.

TCRdb's table, derived via immunoSEQ multiplex PCR, lists solely in-frame clones and lacks some. Counted here are roughly 700,000 clones, about 92% occurring once; the ten biggest clones make up 34%. This receptor was obtained from a man between 18 and 29 years old in good health. Some clones in this sample may be carry-over from other donors' samples. The chain uses TRBV19 and TRBJ2-1, with D possibly being TRBD1 or TRBD2 (5 bases each). The sample was memory CD8+ T cells from PBMCs. Subset: CD45RO+ cells pooled with CCR7-negative TemRA cells. CDR3 nucleotides: TGTGCCAGTAGTATACGGGGCAGTCACAATGAGCAGTTCTTC. It is translated as CASSIRGSHNEQFF.